This TCR beta chain was sequenced for a study of blood T cell repertoires in COVID-19. Looking at the study overall: The study drew acute and convalescent COVID-19 samples from the United States, Italy and Spain.

In the original processing: Amplification of reference gene primers was used by the study to estimate nucleated cell counts. Repertoires were generated with immunoSEQ multiplex PCR, while TCRdb's copy carries only in-frame clones and drops some. V and J calls and clone size come straight from that table; D and trimming were deduced from the DNA. The sample records around 16,000 clones, roughly 91% being singletons. V lost 3 bases to trimming and J lost 2 bases; unmatched junction nucleotides: 5. The CDR3 has 15 amino acids. Looked up from germline, CDR1 is SGHDT and CDR2 is YYEEEE. This clonotype was obtained from a man in his 60s with acute or convalescent COVID-19. This chain joins TRBV5-6 and TRBJ2-7; 10 positions agree with TRBD1. Specimen: peripheral blood. The CDR3 loop is CASSSGTGDPYEQYF. The CDR3 DNA is TGTGCCAGCAGCTCCGGGACAGGGGATCCCTACGAGCAGTACTTC.